This TCR beta chain came from a study of cytotoxic CD8 clonotypes in ibrutinib-treated CLL. Germline trimming cut 0 bases from V and 5 bases from J; bases unmatched to any gene: 5. The CDR3 runs 15 residues. Germline lookup yields CDR1 MGHRA and CDR2 YSYEKL. This clone was seen a handful of times. The antigen is undetermined. Some clones are missing from TCRdb's copy, which holds only in-frame ones; the method was immunoSEQ multiplex PCR. The sample has about 120,000 clones; 55% to 75% are singletons. Regarding the study as a whole: Patients showed higher baseline clonality than age-matched healthy donors, and it tracked circulating CD8+ T-cell counts. Clonality rose at ibrutinib response and fell back toward baseline at progression. Under treatment, the uncommon public clonotypes either contracted or remained stable.

The clonotype originates from a human donor with chronic lymphocytic leukemia. Material: PBMCs, obtained after 24 months of ibrutinib treatment. The V call is TRBV4-1, the J call TRBJ2-7; 9 nucleotides line up with TRBD1. The CDR3 DNA sequence: TGCGCCAGCAGCCAAGAGGACAGGGGAGGCAACGAGCAGTACTTC. It translates to CASSQEDRGGNEQYF.